The 29 T cell receptor beta chains given below trace back to one sample, sequenced in a study of beta chain features in type 1 diabetes. General study results and limits: Significant though moderate, a shortening of TCRB CDR3s appeared in all four CD4+ subsets of Type 1 diabetes patients.

For these receptors, no antigen is known. Expressed TCRB transcripts were sequenced, since all the RNA that had been isolated was reverse transcribed. Only in-frame clones appear in the TCRdb table, and some are missing; sequencing was by immunoSEQ multiplex PCR. There are under 300,000 clones in the sample; 24% occur only once, and about 0.011% lies in the top ten. The sample taken for sequencing was naive CD4+ T cells from blood. The receptors were gathered from a woman in her 30s with type 1 diabetes.

There are a few counts of this clone. J is TRBJ1-1 and V is TRBV7-9; 7 nucleotides line up with TRBD1. This CDR3 is built from 14 residues. Germline trimming cut 7 bases from V and 3 bases from J; bases unmatched to any gene: 8. Germline values: CDR1 SEHNR, CDR2 FQNEAQ (reference sequence). CDR3 bases: TGTGCCAGCAACGAAAGGGGGCGGCACACTGAAGCTTTCTTT. It specifies CASNERGRHTEAFF.

This clone was observed a few times. The J gene is TRBJ2-7, the V gene TRBV10-3; 11 bases match TRBD2. The CDR3 has 15 amino acids. Trimming cost V 6 bases and J 0 bases; bases outside gene matches: 4. Per the germline V gene, CDR1 is ENHRY and CDR2 is SYGVKD. CDR3 coding DNA: TGTGCCATCAGAGGGGGACTAGCGGCCTCCTACGAGCAGTACTTC. It yields the protein CAIRGGLAASYEQYF.

This chain links TRBV2 with TRBJ2-1; the match to TRBD2 covers 7 bases. CDR1 SNHLY and CDR2 FYNNEI come from the germline V gene. The CDR3 covers 17 residues. V lost 2 bases, J lost 10 bases, and 17 bases stayed unmatched. CDR3 amino acids: CASSERSSGPSGKEQFF. The DNA of the CDR3 is TGTGCCAGCAGTGAAAGGAGTAGCGGGCCCTCAGGCAAGGAGCAGTTCTTC.

This clone was picked up a small number of times. This sequence joins TRBV29-1 and TRBJ2-5, with 9 nucleotides matching TRBD1. V lost 7 bases, J lost 3 bases, and 6 bases stayed unmatched. The CDR3 covers 13 residues. Per germline, CDR1 SQVTM and CDR2 ANQGSEA. The CDR3 nucleotides read TGCAGCGCCTGGACAGGGGCGGAAGAGACCCAGTACTTC. Its protein is CSAWTGAEETQYF.

This clone turned up a few times. The V call is TRBV29-1, the J call TRBJ1-1; the match to TRBD1 covers 7 bases. Germline assignment: CDR1 SQVTM and CDR2 ANQGSEA. This CDR3 comprises 13 residues. V dropped 4 bases and J dropped 1; count of bases not matched to a gene: 3. The chain's CDR3 is CSVGGQPNTEAFF. CDR3 in DNA: TGCAGCGTTGGGGGACAGCCGAACACTGAAGCTTTCTTT.

The sample holds a few counts of this clone. This chain connects TRBV18 to TRBJ2-5; the D is unclear. Per the germline V gene, CDR1 is KGHSH and CDR2 is LQKENI. Trimming removed 0 bases from V and 5 bases from J, with 10 bases in between. The CDR3 consists of 14 residues. CDR3: CASSPPTDGETQYF. The CDR3 bases are TGTGCCAGCTCACCACCGACCGACGGGGAGACCCAGTACTTC.

The sample holds a few counts of this clone. The chain is built from TRBV5-6 and TRBJ2-1; 9 positions match TRBD2. V shed 1 base, J shed 7 bases, and the junction held 6 bases outside the gene matches. The germline gives CDR1 SGHDT, CDR2 YYEEEE. This CDR3 has 15 residues. As DNA, the CDR3 is TGTGCCAGCAGCTTGTCACTAGCGGGTTTGAATGAGCAGTTCTTC. Translating gives CASSLSLAGLNEQFF. Based on the CDR3 plus reference TRBV5-6 and TRBJ2-1, the full variable domain is DAGVTQSPTHLIKTRGQQVTLRCSPKSGHDTVSWYQQALGQGPQFIFQYYEEEERQRGNFPDRFSGHQFPNYSSELNVNALLLGDSALYLCASSLSLAGLNEQFFGPGTRLTVL.

The chain uses TRBV30 and TRBJ2-1, with 10 bases matching TRBD2. This CDR3 spans 17 amino acids. V shed 5 bases and J 6 bases; nucleotides not matched to a gene: 16. Germline V gives CDR1 GTSNPN, CDR2 SVGIG (reference sequence). CDR3 sequence reads: CAWRLPGSGRIGNEQFF. CDR3 nucleotides: TGTGCCTGGCGTCTGCCCGGTAGCGGGAGGATTGGCAATGAGCAGTTCTTC.

DNA of the CDR3: TGCGCCAGCAGCTTAGGGAGTCAGGCCGGGGAGCTGTTTTTT. It translates to CASSLGSQAGELFF. The chain recombines TRBV5-1 with TRBJ2-2; TRBD2 might be the D (5 bases). Germline V gene data show CDR1 as SGHRS and CDR2 as YFSETQ. With 2 bases removed from V and 6 bases from J, the gap between germline ends came to 11 bases. The CDR3 has 14 residues.

This clone was seen once. This chain links TRBV9 with TRBJ1-4, with no clear D. Germline V gives CDR1 SGDLS, CDR2 YYNGEE. Trimming pared 0 bases from V and 8 bases from J, leaving 14 bases between. The CDR3 runs 15 residues. CDR3 bases: TGTGCCAGCAGCGTAGGAGAGGGCTGGTTGGAAAAACTGTTTTTT. Its translation is CASSVGEGWLEKLFF. Full variable domain (missing parts from reference TRBV9 and TRBJ1-4): DSGVTQTPKHLITATGQRVTLRCSPRSGDLSVYWYQQSLDQGLQFLIQYYNGEERAKGNILERFSAQQFPDLHSELNLSSLELGDSALYFCASSVGEGWLEKLFFGSGTQLSVL.

The chain combines TRBV9 with TRBJ1-1, with TRBD1 matching 7 bases. V was clipped by 2 bases and J by 6 bases; unmatched bases: 7. CDR1 and CDR2 from the germline V gene are SGDLS and YYNGEE. CDR3 length: 14 residues. The CDR3 reads CASSVDRDRAEAFF. As DNA, the CDR3 is TGTGCCAGCAGCGTCGACAGGGATCGGGCTGAAGCTTTCTTT.

The rearrangement uses TRBV5-1 and TRBJ2-7, with TRBD1 matching 8 bases. This CDR3 has 14 residues. CDR1 and CDR2 from the germline V gene are SGHRS and YFSETQ. Trimming cost V 4 bases and J 0 bases; bases outside gene matches: 3. The CDR3 here is CASSRDRTSYEQYF. The CDR3 DNA reads as TGCGCCAGCAGCCGGGACAGGACCTCCTACGAGCAGTACTTC.

V gene TRBV27 combines with J gene TRBJ2-7; TRBD1 matches at 7 bases. This CDR3 has 14 amino acids. The J segment lost 4 bases and the V segment lost 2 bases, leaving 5 bases of the junction unmatched. Germline-derived CDR1 and CDR2 are MNHEY and SMNVEV (reference sequence). CDR3 protein: CASSLVRGQYEQYF. DNA of the CDR3: TGTGCCAGCAGTTTAGTTAGGGGGCAATACGAGCAGTACTTC.

This clone was seen more than once but under ten times. The V and J genes are TRBV2 and TRBJ2-5; 7 nucleotides line up with TRBD2. The germline V gene has CDR1 SNHLY and CDR2 FYNNEI. CDR3 length: 14 residues. V gave up 6 bases and J gave up 4 bases; unmatched junction bases: 8. The CDR3 spells CASSLTSPLETQYF. CDR3 DNA sequence: TGTGCCAGCAGCTTGACTAGCCCACTAGAGACCCAGTACTTC.

This rearrangement joins TRBV18 to TRBJ1-5; weak D call: TRBD1 (5 bases). This CDR3 has 13 amino acids. V was clipped by 6 bases and J by 5 bases, with 11 bases between them. The germline gives CDR1 KGHSH, CDR2 LQKENI. Here the CDR3 reads CASSNRGDQPQHF. DNA of the CDR3: TGTGCCAGCTCTAACCGGGGGGATCAGCCCCAGCATTTT.

CDR3 sequence (DNA): TGTGCCACCCGGACAGTAGGGGGCCTAGAGACCCAGTACTTC. Protein sequence: CATRTVGGLETQYF. V gene TRBV27 combines with J gene TRBJ2-5, with 7 bases identical to TRBD1. Unmatched junction bases numbered 12, after V lost 10 bases and J lost 4 bases. Germline V gene lookup returns CDR1 MNHEY and CDR2 SMNVEV (reference sequence). CDR3 length equals 14 residues.

This clone was detected a few times. The chain carries TRBV9 and TRBJ2-5; a possible D gene is TRBD2 (5 bases). V was trimmed by 0 bases and J by 4 bases, leaving 10 bases between them. CDR3 length: 14 amino acids. CDR1 and CDR2 (germline): SGDLS, YYNGEE. The CDR3 sequence: CASSVATSGETQYF. The CDR3 DNA reads TGTGCCAGCAGCGTAGCTACTAGTGGAGAGACCCAGTACTTC.

The rearrangement links TRBV29-1 to TRBJ1-1, with unresolved D. This CDR3 has 11 residues. Germline-derived CDR1 and CDR2 are SQVTM and ANQGSEA. Trimming shortened V by 7 bases and J by 5 bases, and 11 bases separated the two germline ends. The CDR3 DNA follows: TGCAGCGGCCTGGGAGAGACTGAAGCTTTCTTT. Translated: CSGLGETEAFF.

The chain couples TRBV2 to TRBJ2-2, with 9 positions matching TRBD2. V lost 4 bases, J lost 11 bases, and 5 bases stayed unmatched. This CDR3 contains 13 residues. In germline, CDR1 is SNHLY, CDR2 FYNNEI. DNA for the CDR3: TGTGCCAGCAGTGTTACACTAGCGGGCGAGCTGTTTTTT. Translating it yields CASSVTLAGELFF.

The rearrangement joins TRBV29-1 to TRBJ2-1, with D hard to call. The CDR3 consists of 13 residues. Germline V gives CDR1 SQVTM, CDR2 ANQGSEA. The V gene lost 6 bases and the J gene lost 2 bases, with 11 bases spanning the gap. The CDR3 loop reads CSVKQRPYNEQFF. The CDR3 DNA sequence: TGCAGCGTGAAACAGAGACCCTACAATGAGCAGTTCTTC.

V gene TRBV7-9 combines with J gene TRBJ2-2; D is uncertain. Trimming removed 3 bases at V and 9 bases at J, with 23 bases between. Germline assignment: CDR1 SEHNR and CDR2 FQNEAQ (reference sequence). The CDR3 runs to 17 residues. The CDR3 bases are TGTGCCAGCAGCTTTGTCCAGACACTCACCCCAACCCGGGAGCTGTTTTTT. Translated: CASSFVQTLTPTRELFF.

The chain couples TRBV7-3 to TRBJ2-3; TRBD2 matches 7 bases. The CDR3 extends over 15 amino acids. From germline, CDR1 is SGHTA and CDR2 FQGTGA. Trimming took 2 bases from V and 4 from J; bases not matched to a gene: 6. CDR3 in DNA: TGTGCCAGCAGCTTACTCAGCGGGAACCCAGATACGCAGTATTTT. It specifies CASSLLSGNPDTQYF.

This clone was counted between two and nine times. The chain recombines TRBV11-1 with TRBJ2-3; 9 bases map to TRBD2. The germline CDR1 and CDR2 sequences are SGHAT and FQDESV (reference sequence). Losses at the gene ends were 6 bases for V and 6 bases for J; bases not matched to a gene: 10. This CDR3 is built from 15 residues. This chain's CDR3 is CASRNRAGGWDTQYF. CDR3 sequence (DNA): TGTGCCAGCAGGAACCGAGCGGGAGGTTGGGATACGCAGTATTTT.

This clone was observed a few times. This chain uses TRBV30 with TRBJ1-3; 7 positions agree with TRBD1. CDR1 and CDR2 (germline): GTSNPN, SVGIG (reference sequence). CDR3 length: 15 amino acids. With V trimmed by 2 bases and J by 0 bases, 4 bases remained unmatched. CDR3 sequence reads: CAWSSGDSSGNTIYF. The CDR3 DNA sequence: TGTGCCTGGAGTAGTGGGGACAGCTCTGGAAACACCATATATTTT.

This rearrangement joins TRBV6-6 to TRBJ2-6, with 9 bases that match TRBD1. Per the germline V gene, CDR1 is MNHNY and CDR2 is SVGAGI (reference sequence). The ends lost 7 bases at V and 2 bases at J; junction bases unmatched: 3. The CDR3 runs 15 residues. This CDR3 is CASITGGAGANVLTF. As DNA, the CDR3 is TGTGCCAGCATCACAGGGGGCGCTGGGGCCAACGTCCTGACTTTC.

The chain carries TRBV23-1 and TRBJ1-2; D is possibly TRBD1 (6 bases). TRBV23-1 is flagged as an ORF with uncertain function. With 7 bases removed from V and 2 bases from J, the gap between germline ends came to 14 bases. The CDR3 is made up of 14 amino acids. In DNA form, the CDR3 reads TGCGCCAGCACCCACAGGGAGTCAAACTATGGCTACACCTTC. It specifies CASTHRESNYGYTF.

This clone was seen a few times. This chain joins TRBV14 and TRBJ1-1; D not resolved. This CDR3 contains 12 residues. Trimming stripped 1 base from V and 6 bases from J, with 6 bases between. The germline CDR1 and CDR2 sequences are SGHDN and FVKESK. CDR3 loop: CASSQVSAEAFF. CDR3 sequence (DNA): TGTGCCAGCAGCCAAGTATCTGCTGAAGCTTTCTTT.

The chain couples TRBV29-1 to TRBJ1-2; D is possibly TRBD1 (6 bases). This CDR3 is 11 amino acids long. The ends were cut back, 3 bases at V and 7 bases at J, with 9 bases in the middle. The germline V gene encodes CDR1 SQVTM and CDR2 ANQGSEA. The CDR3 nucleotides read TGCAGCGTTGAGGGGGCGAGTGGCTACACCTTC. Protein: CSVEGASGYTF.

In this sample, this clone turned up a few times. The chain is built from TRBV29-1 and TRBJ2-3; 7 positions match TRBD1. The V gene's germline CDR1 is SQVTM and CDR2 ANQGSEA. V was clipped by 7 bases and J by 6 bases; unmatched bases: 13. CDR3 length: 14 amino acids. CDR3 sequence: CSERRQGGADTQYF. The DNA of the CDR3 is TGCAGCGAGAGACGACAGGGCGGTGCCGATACGCAGTATTTT.